The rows below give T cell receptor beta chains drawn from one sample of a study of blood T cell repertoires in COVID-19. Assay: immunoSEQ multiplex PCR; the TCRdb copy retains only in-frame clones and omits some. The sample has almost 400,000 clones, about 89% seen once. Sequenced sample: peripheral blood. These receptors were taken from an older woman with COVID-19, enrolled during active disease. Both conserved end residues are part of each CDR3. The order of the fields is D gene, V gene, J gene, clone size, CDR3 DNA, CDR3 protein. The D gene is left open where the match is weak. Not all rows give a size; the values are once, few, many and, for expanded clones, a class.

D: -
V: TRBV6-6
J: TRBJ2-2
size: -
DNA: TGTGCCAGCAGTTTCGTGAGCGGGGAGCTGTTTTTT
CDR3: CASSFVSGELFF

D: TRBD1
V: TRBV28
J: TRBJ2-7
size: -
DNA: TGTGCCAGCAGTTTGAGGGGGCCAGCCTACGAGCAGTACTTC
CDR3: CASSLRGPAYEQYF

D: -
V: TRBV29-1
J: TRBJ2-7
size: -
DNA: TGCAGCGTTATACAGGGCTACGAGCAGTACTTC
CDR3: CSVIQGYEQYF

D: TRBD1
V: TRBV6-5
J: TRBJ1-2
size: -
DNA: TGTGCCAGCATGGGGACAGGGAAGGACTATGGCTACACCTTC
CDR3: CASMGTGKDYGYTF

D: TRBD2
V: TRBV2
J: TRBJ2-1
size: -
DNA: TGTGCCAGCAGTCCCATAGCGGGGGCGGGGAATGAGCAGTTCTTC
CDR3: CASSPIAGAGNEQFF

D: TRBD1
V: TRBV11-3
J: TRBJ2-3
size: -
DNA: TGTGCCAGCAGGTCCAGACAGGGTCTCACAGATACGCAGTATTTT
CDR3: CASRSRQGLTDTQYF

D: -
V: TRBV3-1/TRBV3-2
J: TRBJ1-3
size: -
DNA: TGTGCCAGCAGCTACCTAGCCTCTGGAAACACCATATATTTT
CDR3: CASSYLASGNTIYF

D: TRBD1
V: TRBV7-3
J: TRBJ1-1
size: -
DNA: TGTGCCAGCAGCTCCGGGACAGGGGTAACTGAAGCTTTCTTT
CDR3: CASSSGTGVTEAFF

D: -
V: TRBV7-6
J: TRBJ2-7
size: once
DNA: TGTGCCAGCAGCTTAGATGGGGGGGCTCGGTACGAGCAGTACTTC
CDR3: CASSLDGGARYEQYF

D: TRBD2
V: TRBV5-1
J: TRBJ2-1
size: few
DNA: TGCGCCAGCAGACAGACTAGCGGAGGCTCCTACAATGAGCAGTTCTTC
CDR3: CASRQTSGGSYNEQFF

D: -
V: TRBV6-1
J: TRBJ1-6
size: -
DNA: TGTGCCAGCAGTGAAGGGGTGGAGTCACCCCTCCACTTT
CDR3: CASSEGVESPLHF

D: TRBD1
V: TRBV5-1
J: TRBJ2-1
size: once
DNA: TGCGCCAGCAATCCCCTCGGGACAGAGAATGAGCAGTTCTTC
CDR3: CASNPLGTENEQFF

D: TRBD1
V: TRBV12-5
J: TRBJ1-2
size: -
DNA: TGTGCTAGTGGTTTGGTAGGGTTAGGGACAGGGGCAGCTTATGGCTACACCTTC
CDR3: CASGLVGLGTGAAYGYTF

D: TRBD1
V: TRBV5-1
J: TRBJ1-2
size: -
DNA: TGCGCCAGCAGCTTTCTGCTACCACAGGGGGTCGGCTACACCTTC
CDR3: CASSFLLPQGVGYTF

D: -
V: TRBV5-1
J: TRBJ1-4
size: -
DNA: TGCGCCAGCAGCTTGGGGGGGACTGCCCCAACGAAACTGTTTTTT
CDR3: CASSLGGTAPTKLFF

D: -
V: TRBV3-1/TRBV3-2
J: TRBJ1-5
size: -
DNA: TGTGCCAGCAGCCAAGATTTCGGGGGGCCCCAGCATTTT
CDR3: CASSQDFGGPQHF